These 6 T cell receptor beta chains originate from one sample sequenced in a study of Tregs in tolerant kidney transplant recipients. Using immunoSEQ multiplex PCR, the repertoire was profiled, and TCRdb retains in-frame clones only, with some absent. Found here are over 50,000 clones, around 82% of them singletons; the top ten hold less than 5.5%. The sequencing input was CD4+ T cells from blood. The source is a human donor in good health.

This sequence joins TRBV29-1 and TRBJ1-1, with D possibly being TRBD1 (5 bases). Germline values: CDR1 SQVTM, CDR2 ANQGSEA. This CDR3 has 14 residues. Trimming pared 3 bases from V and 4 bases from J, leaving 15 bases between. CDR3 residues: CSVEPMVGGTEAFF. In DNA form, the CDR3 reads TGCAGCGTTGAGCCGATGGTGGGGGGCACTGAAGCTTTCTTT.

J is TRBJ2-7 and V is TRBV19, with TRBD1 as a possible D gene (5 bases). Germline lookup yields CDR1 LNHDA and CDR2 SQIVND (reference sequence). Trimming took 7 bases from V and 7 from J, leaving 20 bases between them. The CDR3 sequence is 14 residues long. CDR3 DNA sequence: TGTGCCAGTACCACCGGCACAGGAAGTAGTGAGCAGTACTTC. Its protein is CASTTGTGSSEQYF. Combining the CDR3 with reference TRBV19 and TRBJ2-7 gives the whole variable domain DGGITQSPKYLFRKEGQNVTLSCEQNLNHDAMYWYRQDPGQGLRLIYYSQIVNDFQKGDIAEGYSVSREKKESFPLTVTSAQKNPTAFYLCASTTGTGSSEQYFGPGTRLTVT.

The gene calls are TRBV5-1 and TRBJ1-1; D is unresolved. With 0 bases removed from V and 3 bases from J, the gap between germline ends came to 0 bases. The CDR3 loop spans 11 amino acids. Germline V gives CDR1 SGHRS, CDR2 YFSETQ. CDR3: CASSLDTEAFF. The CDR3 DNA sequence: TGCGCCAGCAGCTTGGACACTGAAGCTTTCTTT.

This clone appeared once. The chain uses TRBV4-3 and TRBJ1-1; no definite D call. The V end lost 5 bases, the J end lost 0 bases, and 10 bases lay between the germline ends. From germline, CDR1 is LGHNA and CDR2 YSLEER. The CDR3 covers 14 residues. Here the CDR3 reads CASSSRPLNTEAFF. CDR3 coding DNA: TGCGCCAGCAGCTCCCGGCCCCTGAACACTGAAGCTTTCTTT.

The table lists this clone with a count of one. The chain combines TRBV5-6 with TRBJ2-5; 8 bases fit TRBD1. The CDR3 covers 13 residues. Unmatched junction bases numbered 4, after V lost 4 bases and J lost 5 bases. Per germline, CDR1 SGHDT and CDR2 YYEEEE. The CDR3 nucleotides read TGTGCCAGCAGCCTCCGACAGGGGGAGACCCAGTACTTC. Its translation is CASSLRQGETQYF.

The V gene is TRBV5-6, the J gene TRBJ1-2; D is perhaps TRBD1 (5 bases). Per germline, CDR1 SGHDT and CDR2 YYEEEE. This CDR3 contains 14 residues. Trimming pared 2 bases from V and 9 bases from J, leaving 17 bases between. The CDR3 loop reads CASSFGGRFRRYTF. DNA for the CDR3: TGTGCCAGCAGCTTTGGGGGGAGGTTTCGGCGCTACACCTTC.